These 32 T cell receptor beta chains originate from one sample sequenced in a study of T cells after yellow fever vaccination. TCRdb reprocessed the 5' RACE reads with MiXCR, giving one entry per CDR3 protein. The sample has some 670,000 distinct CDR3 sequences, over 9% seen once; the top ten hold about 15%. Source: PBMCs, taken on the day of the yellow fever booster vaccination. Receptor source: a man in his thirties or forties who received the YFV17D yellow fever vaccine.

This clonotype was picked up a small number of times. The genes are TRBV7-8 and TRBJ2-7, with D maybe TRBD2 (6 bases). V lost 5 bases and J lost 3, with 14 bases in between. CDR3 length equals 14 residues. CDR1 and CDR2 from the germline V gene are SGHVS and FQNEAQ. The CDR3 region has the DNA TGTGCCAGCAGCGGGGGGACCGGGAACTACGAGCAGTACTTC. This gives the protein CASSGGTGNYEQYF.

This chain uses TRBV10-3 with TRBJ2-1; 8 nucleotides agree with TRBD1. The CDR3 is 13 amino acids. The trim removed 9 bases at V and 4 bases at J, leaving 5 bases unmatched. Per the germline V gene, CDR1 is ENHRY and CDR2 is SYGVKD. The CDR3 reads CAIQGGSYNEQFF. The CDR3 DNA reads TGTGCCATACAGGGGGGCTCTTACAATGAGCAGTTCTTC.

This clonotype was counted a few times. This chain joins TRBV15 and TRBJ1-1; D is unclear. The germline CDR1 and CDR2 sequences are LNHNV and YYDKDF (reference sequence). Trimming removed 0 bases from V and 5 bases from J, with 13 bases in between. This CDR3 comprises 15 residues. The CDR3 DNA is TGTGCCACCAGCAGAGATGGGGTACGGATTACTGAAGCTTTCTTT. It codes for CATSRDGVRITEAFF.

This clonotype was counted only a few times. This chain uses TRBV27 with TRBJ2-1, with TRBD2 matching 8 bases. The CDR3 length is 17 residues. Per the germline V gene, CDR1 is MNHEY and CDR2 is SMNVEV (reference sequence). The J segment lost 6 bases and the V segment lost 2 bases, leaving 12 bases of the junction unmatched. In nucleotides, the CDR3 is TGTGCCAGCAGTTTACGCTCGGTAGCGGGATTCTTCAATGAGCAGTTCTTC. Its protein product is CASSLRSVAGFFNEQFF.

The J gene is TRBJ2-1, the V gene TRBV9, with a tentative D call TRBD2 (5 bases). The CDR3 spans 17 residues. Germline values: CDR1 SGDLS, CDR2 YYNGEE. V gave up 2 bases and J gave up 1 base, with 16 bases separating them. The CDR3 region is CASSVEVSPGSYNEQFF. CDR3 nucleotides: TGTGCCAGCAGCGTGGAGGTTTCCCCCGGGTCCTACAATGAGCAGTTCTTC.

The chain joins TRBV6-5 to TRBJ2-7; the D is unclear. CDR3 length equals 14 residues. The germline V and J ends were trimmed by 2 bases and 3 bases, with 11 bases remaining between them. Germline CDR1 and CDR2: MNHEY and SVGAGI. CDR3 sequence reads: CASSYTPGVYEQYF. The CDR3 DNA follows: TGTGCCAGCAGTTACACCCCTGGGGTCTACGAGCAGTACTTC.

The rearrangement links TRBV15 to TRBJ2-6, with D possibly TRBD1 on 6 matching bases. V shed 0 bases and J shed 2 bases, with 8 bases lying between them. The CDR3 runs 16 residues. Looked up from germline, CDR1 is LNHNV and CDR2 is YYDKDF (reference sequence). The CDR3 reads CATSRDPGAGANVLTF. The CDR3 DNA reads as TGTGCCACCAGCAGAGATCCAGGGGCTGGGGCCAACGTCCTGACTTTC.

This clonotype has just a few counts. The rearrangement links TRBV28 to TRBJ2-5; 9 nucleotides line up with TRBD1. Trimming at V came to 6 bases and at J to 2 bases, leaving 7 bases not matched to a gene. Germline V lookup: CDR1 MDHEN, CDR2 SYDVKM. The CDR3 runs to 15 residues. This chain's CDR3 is CASRRGQGYQETQYF. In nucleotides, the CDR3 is TGTGCCAGCAGGCGGGGACAGGGCTATCAAGAGACCCAGTACTTC.

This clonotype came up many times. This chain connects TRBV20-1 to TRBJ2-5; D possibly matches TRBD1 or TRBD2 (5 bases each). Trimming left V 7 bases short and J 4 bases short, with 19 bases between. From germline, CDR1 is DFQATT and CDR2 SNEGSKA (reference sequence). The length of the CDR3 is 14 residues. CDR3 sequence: CSGLARLGGETQYF. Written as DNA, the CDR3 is TGCAGTGGGCTAGCCCGCCTTGGGGGAGAGACCCAGTACTTC.

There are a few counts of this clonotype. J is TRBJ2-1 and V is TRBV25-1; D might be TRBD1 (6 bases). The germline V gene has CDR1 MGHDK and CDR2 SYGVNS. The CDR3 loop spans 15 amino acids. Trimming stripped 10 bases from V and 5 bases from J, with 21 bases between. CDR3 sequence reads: CATSTRPGADNEQFF. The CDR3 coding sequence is TGTGCCACATCCACCAGGCCAGGGGCGGACAATGAGCAGTTCTTC.

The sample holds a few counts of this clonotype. The CDR3 sequence is CASSLKTGGYGTDTQYF. Written as DNA, the CDR3 is TGTGCCAGCAGCCTTAAGACAGGGGGCTATGGCACAGATACGCAGTATTTT. The chain recombines TRBV7-2 with TRBJ2-3, with 10 bases lining up with TRBD1. This CDR3 region has 17 residues. Germline CDR1 and CDR2: SGHTA and FQGNSA. With V trimmed by 5 bases and J by 1 base, 9 bases remained unmatched.

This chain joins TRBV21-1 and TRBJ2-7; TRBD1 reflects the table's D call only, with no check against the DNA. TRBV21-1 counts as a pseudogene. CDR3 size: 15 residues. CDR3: CASSKVWTGKHEQYF. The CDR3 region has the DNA TGTGCCAGCAGCAAAGTGTGGACAGGGAAGCACGAGCAGTACTTC.

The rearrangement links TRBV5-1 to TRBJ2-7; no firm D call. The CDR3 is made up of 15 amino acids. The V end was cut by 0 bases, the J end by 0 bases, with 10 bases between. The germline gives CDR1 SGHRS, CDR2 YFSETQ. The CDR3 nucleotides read TGCGCCAGCAGCTTGGAACGCGAGAGCTCCTACGAGCAGTACTTC. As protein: CASSLERESSYEQYF.

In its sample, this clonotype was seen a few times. CDR3 residues: CASSLTPSGSYEQYF. CDR3 nucleotide sequence: TGTGCCAGCAGCTTAACCCCTAGCGGGAGTTACGAGCAGTACTTC. V is TRBV7-3 and J is TRBJ2-7; TRBD2 aligns across 10 bases. Looked up from germline, CDR1 is SGHTA and CDR2 is FQGTGA. This CDR3 region has 15 residues. Trimming cost V 0 bases and J 4 bases; bases outside gene matches: 3. Filled out from reference TRBV7-3 and TRBJ2-7, the complete variable domain reads GAGVSQTPSNKVTEKGKYVELRCDPISGHTALYWYRQSLGQGPEFLIYFQGTGAADDSGLPNDRFFAVRPEGSVSTLKIQRTERGDSAVYLCASSLTPSGSYEQYFGPGTRLTVT.

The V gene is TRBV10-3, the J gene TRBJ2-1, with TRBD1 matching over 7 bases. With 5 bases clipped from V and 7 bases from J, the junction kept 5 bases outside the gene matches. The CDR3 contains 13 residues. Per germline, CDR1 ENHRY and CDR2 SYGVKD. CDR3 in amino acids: CAISTGTENEQFF. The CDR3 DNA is TGTGCCATCAGTACCGGGACAGAAAATGAGCAGTTCTTC.

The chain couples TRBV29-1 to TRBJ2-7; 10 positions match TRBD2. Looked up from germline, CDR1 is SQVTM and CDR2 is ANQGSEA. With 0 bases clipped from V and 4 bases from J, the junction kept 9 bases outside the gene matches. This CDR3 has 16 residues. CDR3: CSVEEAAGGNMYEQYF. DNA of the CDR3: TGCAGCGTTGAAGAAGCAGCGGGAGGGAATATGTACGAGCAGTACTTC.

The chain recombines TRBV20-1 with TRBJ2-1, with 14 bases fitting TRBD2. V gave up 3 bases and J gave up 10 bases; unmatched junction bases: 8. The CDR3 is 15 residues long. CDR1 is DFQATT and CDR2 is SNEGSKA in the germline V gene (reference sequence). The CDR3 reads CSASLGLAGVLEQFF. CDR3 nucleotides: TGCAGTGCTAGTTTGGGACTAGCGGGAGTCTTGGAGCAGTTCTTC.

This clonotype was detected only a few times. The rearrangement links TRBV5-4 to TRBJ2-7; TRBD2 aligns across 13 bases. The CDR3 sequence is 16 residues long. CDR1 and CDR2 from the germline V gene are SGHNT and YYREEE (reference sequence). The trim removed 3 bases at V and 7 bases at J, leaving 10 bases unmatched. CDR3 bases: TGTGCCAGCAGCTGGGCTCCTCCGGGACTAGCGGGAGAGCAGTACTTC. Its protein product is CASSWAPPGLAGEQYF. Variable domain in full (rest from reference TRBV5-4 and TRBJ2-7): ETGVTQSPTHLIKTRGQQVTLRCSSQSGHNTVSWYQQALGQGPQFIFQYYREEENGRGNFPPRFSGLQFPNYSSELNVNALELDDSALYLCASSWAPPGLAGEQYFGPGTRLTVT.

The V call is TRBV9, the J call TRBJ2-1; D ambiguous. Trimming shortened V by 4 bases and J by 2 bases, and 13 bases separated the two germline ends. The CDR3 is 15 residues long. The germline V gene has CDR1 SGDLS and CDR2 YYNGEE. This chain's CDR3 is CASSPEGSPYNEQFF. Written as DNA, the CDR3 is TGTGCCAGCAGCCCAGAAGGTTCCCCCTACAATGAGCAGTTCTTC.

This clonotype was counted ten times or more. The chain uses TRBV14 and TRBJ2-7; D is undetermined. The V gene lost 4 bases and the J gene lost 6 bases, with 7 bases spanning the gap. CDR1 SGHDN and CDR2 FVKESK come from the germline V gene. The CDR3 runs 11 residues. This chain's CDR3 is CASSLLSEQYF. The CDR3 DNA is TGTGCCAGCAGCCTTCTTTCCGAGCAGTACTTC.

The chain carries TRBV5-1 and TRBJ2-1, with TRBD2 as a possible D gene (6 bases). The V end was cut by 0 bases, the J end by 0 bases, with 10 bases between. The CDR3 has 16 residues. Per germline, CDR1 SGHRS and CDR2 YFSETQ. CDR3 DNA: TGCGCCAGCAGCTTGGCGGGACTGTACTCCTACAATGAGCAGTTCTTC. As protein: CASSLAGLYSYNEQFF.

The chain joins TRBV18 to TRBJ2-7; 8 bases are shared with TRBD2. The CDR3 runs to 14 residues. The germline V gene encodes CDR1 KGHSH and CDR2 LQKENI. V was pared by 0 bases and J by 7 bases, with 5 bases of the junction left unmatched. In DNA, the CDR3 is TGTGCCAGCTCACCACCGATAAGCGGGAGTGAGCAGTACTTC. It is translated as CASSPPISGSEQYF.

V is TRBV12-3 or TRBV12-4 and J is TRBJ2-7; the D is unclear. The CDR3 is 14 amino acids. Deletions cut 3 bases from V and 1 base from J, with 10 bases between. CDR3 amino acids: CASSFLLGSYEQYF. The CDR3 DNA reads TGTGCCAGCAGTTTCCTTTTGGGGTCCTACGAGCAGTACTTC.

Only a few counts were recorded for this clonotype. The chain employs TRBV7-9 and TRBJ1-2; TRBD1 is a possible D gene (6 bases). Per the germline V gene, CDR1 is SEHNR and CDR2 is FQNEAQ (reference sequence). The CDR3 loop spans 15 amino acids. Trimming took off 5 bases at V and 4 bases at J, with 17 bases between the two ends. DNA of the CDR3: TGTGCCAGCAGCCAGAGCGACTGGACAGTCTATGGCTACACCTTC. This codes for CASSQSDWTVYGYTF.

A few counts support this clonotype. This CDR3 is CASSSLPRDTEAFF. The CDR3 nucleotides read TGTGCCAGCAGTTCCCTCCCGAGGGACACTGAAGCTTTCTTT. V and J are TRBV12-3 or TRBV12-4 and TRBJ1-1; D call uncertain. Trimming removed 4 bases at V and 3 bases at J, with 12 bases between. The CDR3 is 14 residues long.

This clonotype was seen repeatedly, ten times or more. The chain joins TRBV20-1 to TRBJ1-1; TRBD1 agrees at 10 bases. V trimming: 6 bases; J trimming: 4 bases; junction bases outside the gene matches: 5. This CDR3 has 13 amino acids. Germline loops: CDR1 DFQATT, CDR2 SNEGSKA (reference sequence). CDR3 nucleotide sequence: TGCAGTGCGGGACGACAGGGGGCCACTGAAGCTTTCTTT. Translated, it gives CSAGRQGATEAFF.

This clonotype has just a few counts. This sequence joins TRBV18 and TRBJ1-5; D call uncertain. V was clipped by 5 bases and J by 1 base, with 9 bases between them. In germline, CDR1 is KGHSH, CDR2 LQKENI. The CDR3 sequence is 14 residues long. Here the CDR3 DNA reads TGTGCCAGCTCAAGAGACAAGAGCAATCAGCCCCAGCATTTT. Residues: CASSRDKSNQPQHF. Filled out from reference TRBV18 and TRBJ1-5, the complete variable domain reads NAGVMQNPRHLVRRRGQEARLRCSPMKGHSHVYWYRQLPEEGLKFMVYLQKENIIDESGMPKERFSAEFPKEGPSILRIQQVVRGDSAAYFCASSRDKSNQPQHFGDGTRLSIL.

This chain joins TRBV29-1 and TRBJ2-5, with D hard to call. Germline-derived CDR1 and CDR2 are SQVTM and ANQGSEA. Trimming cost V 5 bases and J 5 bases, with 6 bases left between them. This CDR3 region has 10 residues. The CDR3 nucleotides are TGCAGCGTTATAGAGGAGACCCAGTACTTC. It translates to CSVIEETQYF.

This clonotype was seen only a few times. The CDR3 is CASSLGLAAMYF. The CDR3 coding sequence is TGTGCCAGCAGCTTAGGACTAGCGGCCATGTACTTC. The chain employs TRBV5-6 and TRBJ2-4; 10 nucleotides match TRBD2. The germline V gene has CDR1 SGHDT and CDR2 YYEEEE. The V segment lost 2 bases and the J segment 15 bases; nucleotides outside the gene matches: 5. CDR3 length: 12 residues.

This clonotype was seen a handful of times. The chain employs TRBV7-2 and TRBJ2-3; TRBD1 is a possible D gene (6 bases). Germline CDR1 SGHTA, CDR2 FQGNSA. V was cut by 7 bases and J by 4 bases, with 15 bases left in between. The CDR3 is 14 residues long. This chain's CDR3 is CASTPRGGPDTQYF. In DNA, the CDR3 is TGTGCCAGCACCCCCCGTGGGGGCCCAGATACGCAGTATTTT.

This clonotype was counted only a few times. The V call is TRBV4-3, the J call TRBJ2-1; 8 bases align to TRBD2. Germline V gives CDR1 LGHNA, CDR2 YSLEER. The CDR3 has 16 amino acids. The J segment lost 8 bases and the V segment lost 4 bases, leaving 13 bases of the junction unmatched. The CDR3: CASSRRGGDFGDEQFF. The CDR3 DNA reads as TGCGCCAGCAGCCGACGGGGGGGGGACTTCGGCGATGAGCAGTTCTTC.

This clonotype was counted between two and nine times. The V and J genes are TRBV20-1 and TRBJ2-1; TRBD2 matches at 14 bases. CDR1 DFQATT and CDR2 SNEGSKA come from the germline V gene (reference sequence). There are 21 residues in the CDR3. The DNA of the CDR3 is TGCAGCGTAGGGGGACAGAACATAGGGACTAGCGGGAGTTACTCCTACAATGAGCAGTTCTTC. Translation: CSVGGQNIGTSGSYSYNEQFF.